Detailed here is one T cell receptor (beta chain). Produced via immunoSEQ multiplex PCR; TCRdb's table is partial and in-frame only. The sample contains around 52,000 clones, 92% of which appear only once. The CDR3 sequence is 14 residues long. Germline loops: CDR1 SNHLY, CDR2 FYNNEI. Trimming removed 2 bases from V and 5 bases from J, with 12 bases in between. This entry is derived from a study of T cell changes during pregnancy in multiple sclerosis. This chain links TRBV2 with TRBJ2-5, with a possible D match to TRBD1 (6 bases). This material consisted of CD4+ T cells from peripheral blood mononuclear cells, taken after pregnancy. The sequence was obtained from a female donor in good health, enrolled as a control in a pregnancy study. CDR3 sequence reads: CASSERTVVETQYF. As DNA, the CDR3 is TGTGCCAGCAGTGAAAGGACAGTAGTCGAGACCCAGTACTTC.